These 30 T cell receptor beta chains share one sample of origin, sequenced in a study of response to subunit inactivated influenza vaccine (dated 2018 in TCRdb). Library preparation was by RT-PCR. TCRdb records Illumina HiSeq 2500 as the sequencer. The raw public data were reprocessed by TCRdb itself: fastp quality trimming at Q25, MiXCR clonotype calling, in-frame beta chains only. Rows with a matching CDR3 protein are joined into one entry that keeps the most common DNA and genes. Across this sample there are 300,000 to 350,000 distinct CDR3 sequences, with 21% seen only once. The biggest ten clones account for 10% of the sample. The starting material was PBMCs from blood, obtained 21 months after vaccination. The receptors were sampled from a man aged 50-75 years who received an inactivated influenza vaccine. Donor details come from another sample of the same person, matched by shared clones.

This clonotype was seen more than once but under ten times. The gene calls are TRBV5-1 and TRBJ2-4, with unresolved D. Per germline, CDR1 SGHRS and CDR2 YFSETQ. V lost 0 bases and J lost 11, with 12 bases in between. There are 13 residues in the CDR3. CDR3 nucleotides: TGCGCCAGCAGCTTGGACTCTGGCCGCCTTCAGTACTTC. This codes for CASSLDSGRLQYF.

The rearrangement joins TRBV15 to TRBJ2-4; 8 bases are a match to TRBD2. The CDR3 contains 16 residues. The J segment lost 0 bases and the V segment lost 1 base, leaving 2 bases of the junction unmatched. In germline, CDR1 is LNHNV, CDR2 YYDKDF (reference sequence). CDR3 residues: CATSRVAGLAKNIQYF. The CDR3, as DNA: TGTGCCACCAGCAGAGTAGCGGGGCTAGCCAAAAACATTCAGTACTTC.

The CDR3 is CSVDTFQETQYF. In DNA, the CDR3 is TGCAGCGTTGATACATTCCAAGAGACCCAGTACTTC. V and J are TRBV29-1 and TRBJ2-5; D is undetermined. Trimming left V 3 bases short and J 1 base short, with 6 bases between. The germline CDR1 and CDR2 sequences are SQVTM and ANQGSEA. The CDR3 contains 12 residues.

The chain uses TRBV29-1 and TRBJ2-7; weak D call: TRBD1 (6 bases). There are 13 residues in the CDR3. Between the trimmed V and J ends, which lost 4 bases and 3 bases, there was a span of 13 bases. CDR1 and CDR2 from the germline V gene are SQVTM and ANQGSEA. CDR3 nucleotide sequence: TGCAGCGTTGCAGGGCAGGGGATCTACGAGCAGTACTTC. It is translated as CSVAGQGIYEQYF.

Comments on this clonotype: One end of the junction fails to match germline, which may point to a read error. The chain carries TRBV20-1 and TRBJ1-5; D is perhaps TRBD1 (6 bases). CDR3 length: 12 residues. Per the germline V gene, CDR1 is DFQATT and CDR2 is SNEGSKA (reference sequence). CDR3 coding DNA: TGCAGTGCTCGGCAGGGGAGTCAGGCCCAGCATTTT. Amino acids: CSARQGSQAQHF.

The sample holds many counts of this clonotype. This chain connects TRBV20-1 to TRBJ1-1; D ambiguous. This CDR3 has 11 amino acids. Germline V gene sequence: CDR1 DFQATT, CDR2 SNEGSKA (reference sequence). Trimming cost V 6 bases and J 2 bases, with 7 bases left between them. The CDR3 sequence: CSAMDNTEAFF. The CDR3 coding sequence is TGCAGTGCCATGGACAACACTGAAGCTTTCTTT.

This clonotype has a count of ten or more. The chain is built from TRBV20-1 and TRBJ1-5; D call uncertain. V lost 2 bases and J lost 0, with 5 bases in between. Germline CDR1 and CDR2: DFQATT and SNEGSKA (reference sequence). This CDR3 comprises 13 residues. CDR3: CSARSDSNQPQHF. The CDR3 bases are TGCAGTGCTAGAAGTGATAGCAATCAGCCCCAGCATTTT.

In its sample, this clonotype was seen a few times. This chain links TRBV12-3 or TRBV12-4 with TRBJ2-7; D is possibly TRBD2 (5 bases). Between the trimmed V and J ends, which lost 5 bases and 4 bases, there was a span of 12 bases. This CDR3 region has 13 residues. CDR3 region: CASSHYAGYEQYF. The CDR3 nucleotides read TGTGCCAGCAGTCATTATGCGGGTTACGAGCAGTACTTC.

The rearrangement links TRBV7-9 to TRBJ2-1; 7 bases are shared with TRBD2. This CDR3 region has 15 residues. The V and J ends lost 4 bases and 2 bases, in that order; junction bases with no gene match: 5. Germline loops: CDR1 SEHNR, CDR2 FQNEAQ (reference sequence). The CDR3 sequence is CASSSPAGPYNEQFF. The CDR3 DNA reads TGTGCCAGCAGCTCCCCAGCGGGGCCCTACAATGAGCAGTTCTTC.

The DNA for the CDR3 is TGCGCCAGCAGCCAAGATCGCTCCGTAGGACTCACAGATACGCAGTATTTT. Translated, it gives CASSQDRSVGLTDTQYF. This chain joins TRBV4-1 and TRBJ2-3, with D possibly being TRBD2 (5 bases). With 0 bases removed from V and 2 bases from J, the gap between germline ends came to 15 bases. Germline V lookup: CDR1 MGHRA, CDR2 YSYEKL. The length of the CDR3 is 17 residues.

There are a few counts of this clonotype. The rearrangement uses TRBV28 and TRBJ2-2; D assignment may be TRBD1 or TRBD2 (5 bases each). The CDR3 contains 17 residues. V was pared by 5 bases and J by 1 base, with 17 bases between. Germline-derived CDR1 and CDR2 are MDHEN and SYDVKM. The CDR3 nucleotides are TGTGCCAGCAGTCCCTCATCCGGGGCGAAGAACACCGGGGAGCTGTTTTTT. It encodes CASSPSSGAKNTGELFF.

The chain carries TRBV6-5 and TRBJ2-5; TRBD1 agrees at 12 bases. From germline, CDR1 is MNHEY and CDR2 SVGAGI. The length of the CDR3 is 17 residues. Trimming took 2 bases from V and 5 from J; bases not matched to a gene: 9. CDR3 loop: CASSYSMGTGGAETQYF. Written as DNA, the CDR3 is TGTGCCAGCAGTTACAGTATGGGGACAGGGGGCGCCGAGACCCAGTACTTC.

This clonotype was counted only a few times. The V gene is TRBV5-1, the J gene TRBJ2-1; the match to TRBD2 covers 10 bases. The CDR3 totals 14 residues. V lost 4 bases and J lost 6; bases outside the gene matches: 4. From germline, CDR1 is SGHRS and CDR2 YFSETQ. Written as DNA, the CDR3 is TGCGCCAGCAGCCTACGGACTAGCGGCAATGAGCAGTTCTTC. Translated, it gives CASSLRTSGNEQFF. Full variable domain (remainder filled in from reference TRBV5-1 and TRBJ2-1): KAGVTQTPRYLIKTRGQQVTLSCSPISGHRSVSWYQQTPGQGLQFLFEYFSETQRNKGNFPGRFSGRQFSNSRSEMNVSTLELGDSALYLCASSLRTSGNEQFFGPGTRLTVL.

V is TRBV15 and J is TRBJ2-7, with 10 bases fitting TRBD1. Germline CDR1 reads LNHNV; CDR2 reads YYDKDF (reference sequence). This CDR3 contains 13 residues. V lost 8 bases and J lost 0; bases outside the gene matches: 1. In nucleotides, the CDR3 is TGTGCCACCGGGACAGGGGTCTCCTACGAGCAGTACTTC. As protein: CATGTGVSYEQYF.

This clonotype was seen only a few times. The genes are TRBV20-1 and TRBJ2-7, with a possible D match to TRBD1 (6 bases). Trimming left V 6 bases short and J 0 bases short, with 12 bases between. CDR1 DFQATT and CDR2 SNEGSKA come from the germline V gene (reference sequence). CDR3 length equals 13 residues. The CDR3 here is CSAVRDTSYEQYF. The CDR3 DNA reads as TGCAGTGCGGTCCGGGACACCTCCTACGAGCAGTACTTC.

This clonotype was observed a few times. The chain couples TRBV18 to TRBJ1-5; D might be TRBD1 (6 bases). This CDR3 has 21 amino acids. Trimming removed 6 bases at V and 1 base at J, with 31 bases between. Germline V gene lookup returns CDR1 KGHSH and CDR2 LQKENI. The DNA of the CDR3 is TGTGCCAGCTCCCGGAGGGGTAAGGGGGTGCTGATCCCAAAAAGCAATCAGCCCCAGCATTTT. Translating it yields CASSRRGKGVLIPKSNQPQHF.

The V and J genes are TRBV4-3 and TRBJ2-5; no reliable D call. V shed 2 bases and J shed 6 bases, with 13 bases lying between them. This CDR3 has 14 amino acids. CDR1 is LGHNA, CDR2 YSLEER, per germline. The CDR3 reads CASSQQTWGKTQYF. The CDR3 coding sequence is TGCGCCAGCAGCCAACAAACGTGGGGAAAGACCCAGTACTTC.

V and J are TRBV7-3 and TRBJ1-2; TRBD1 matches 10 bases. The junction had 4 bases not matched to a gene; V was cut back by 5 bases and J by 4 bases. CDR3 length: 14 amino acids. Germline V gives CDR1 SGHTA, CDR2 FQGTGA. The CDR3 reads CASSPGQGRYGYTF. For the CDR3, the DNA is TGTGCCAGCAGCCCGGGACAGGGGCGCTATGGCTACACCTTC.

The chain combines TRBV15 with TRBJ2-1; TRBD1 aligns across 8 bases. Germline V gene lookup returns CDR1 LNHNV and CDR2 YYDKDF (reference sequence). The CDR3 consists of 16 residues. With V trimmed by 3 bases and J by 3 bases, 7 bases remained unmatched. DNA of the CDR3: TGTGCCACCAGCAGGACTAACAGGGGGTTCTACAATGAGCAGTTCTTC. Protein sequence: CATSRTNRGFYNEQFF.

In its sample, this clonotype was seen a few times. The chain recombines TRBV5-6 with TRBJ2-5; D is unclear. The ends were cut back, 1 base at V and 5 bases at J, with 9 bases in the middle. This CDR3 spans 13 amino acids. Germline V CDR1 and CDR2: SGHDT, YYEEEE. The CDR3: CASSLKGAETQYF. As DNA, the CDR3 is TGTGCCAGCAGCTTGAAAGGTGCGGAGACCCAGTACTTC.

Written as DNA, the CDR3 is TGTGCCAGCAGCCTACTACAGGGTGGCAATCAGCCCCAGCATTTT. This sequence encodes CASSLLQGGNQPQHF. The chain carries TRBV28 and TRBJ1-5, with a weak D call TRBD1 (6 bases). This CDR3 is 15 amino acids long. The V end was cut by 6 bases, the J end by 2 bases, with 14 bases between. CDR1 and CDR2 (germline): MDHEN, SYDVKM.

The sample holds many counts of this clonotype. The CDR3 spells CASSNQGLGYTF. The CDR3 DNA reads TGTGCCAGCAGTAATCAGGGGCTTGGCTACACCTTC. The chain has TRBV12-3 or TRBV12-4 and TRBJ1-2, with D perhaps TRBD1 (6 bases). Trimming stripped 5 bases from V and 7 bases from J, with 11 bases between. This CDR3 region has 12 residues.

This clonotype has just a few counts. The rearrangement links TRBV10-3 to TRBJ1-1, with TRBD1 matching 12 bases. The CDR3 is 14 amino acids. From germline, CDR1 is ENHRY and CDR2 SYGVKD. The V segment lost 7 bases and the J segment 4 bases; nucleotides outside the gene matches: 4. The CDR3 region is CAIKGQGAFTEAFF. The CDR3 DNA reads TGTGCCATCAAGGGACAGGGGGCGTTCACTGAAGCTTTCTTT.

This rearrangement joins TRBV7-2 to TRBJ2-1, with 8 bases aligning to TRBD1. V dropped 1 base and J dropped 9; count of bases not matched to a gene: 8. The CDR3 has 15 residues. Germline CDR1 reads SGHTA; CDR2 reads FQGNSA. This chain's CDR3 is CASSLERAGGGEQFF. The CDR3 bases are TGTGCCAGCAGCTTAGAGCGGGCAGGGGGCGGTGAGCAGTTCTTC.

This clonotype was picked up many times. V gene TRBV14 combines with J gene TRBJ1-2; no definite D call. Germline V CDR1 and CDR2: SGHDN, FVKESK. The V end lost 1 base, the J end lost 4 bases, and 7 bases lay between the germline ends. The CDR3 totals 13 residues. The CDR3: CASSQGVTYGYTF. In DNA form, the CDR3 reads TGTGCCAGCAGCCAAGGGGTTACCTATGGCTACACCTTC.

This clonotype was counted ten times or more. This chain connects TRBV5-1 to TRBJ1-1; D not resolved. The V end lost 4 bases, the J end lost 1 base, and 8 bases lay between the germline ends. From germline, CDR1 is SGHRS and CDR2 YFSETQ. CDR3 size: 13 residues. CDR3 nucleotide sequence: TGCGCCAGCAGCCTTCGACAGAACACTGAAGCTTTCTTT. Amino acid sequence: CASSLRQNTEAFF.

This clonotype was detected only a few times. The chain recombines TRBV5-1 with TRBJ1-5; TRBD1 agrees at 7 bases. Germline lookup yields CDR1 SGHRS and CDR2 YFSETQ. The CDR3 is 16 residues long. The trim removed 2 bases at V and 8 bases at J, leaving 13 bases unmatched. The DNA of the CDR3 is TGCGCCAGCAGCTTTGGGCCCGGCAGGGGGACGGAGCCCCAGCATTTT. Encoded protein: CASSFGPGRGTEPQHF.

There are many counts of this clonotype. The genes are TRBV5-1 and TRBJ1-1; D is ambiguous. V was clipped by 4 bases and J by 0 bases, with 16 bases between them. CDR3 length: 16 residues. Germline CDR1 is SGHRS and CDR2 is YFSETQ. CDR3: CASSPWIGHMNTEAFF. CDR3 nucleotides: TGCGCCAGCAGCCCCTGGATCGGGCACATGAACACTGAAGCTTTCTTT.

This clonotype came up a few times. The chain joins TRBV24-1 to TRBJ2-2; D perhaps matches TRBD2 (6 bases). Looked up from germline, CDR1 is KGHDR and CDR2 is SFDVKD. The CDR3 length is 16 residues. The V and J ends lost 3 bases and 6 bases respectively, with 16 bases between them. CDR3 amino acids: CATSDRRESLAGELFF. The DNA of the CDR3 is TGTGCCACCAGTGATAGACGGGAGTCATTGGCCGGGGAGCTGTTTTTT.

This clonotype was seen more than once but under ten times. The chain has TRBV15 and TRBJ2-3; 9 nucleotides agree with TRBD2. This CDR3 spans 17 amino acids. V gave up 1 base and J gave up 2 bases; unmatched junction bases: 7. The germline CDR1 and CDR2 sequences are LNHNV and YYDKDF (reference sequence). CDR3 sequence reads: CATSRGLLAGNTDTQYF. The CDR3 DNA reads TGTGCCACCAGCAGAGGTTTGCTAGCGGGAAACACAGATACGCAGTATTTT. The full variable domain, rest sourced from reference TRBV15 and TRBJ2-3, is DAMVIQNPRYQVTQFGKPVTLSCSQTLNHNVMYWYQQKSSQAPKLLFHYYDKDFNNEADTPDNFQSRRPNTSFCFLDIRSPGLGDTAMYLCATSRGLLAGNTDTQYFGPGTRLTVL.